These T cell receptor beta chains were read from a single sample in a study of blood T cells in healthy people across ages. From the 5' RACE reads, TCRdb called clonotypes with MiXCR, one entry per CDR3 protein. The sample records hundreds of thousands of distinct CDR3 sequences, 56% being singletons. Sequencing was carried out using blood. The receptor set was obtained from a man in his forties in good health. Both conserved end residues are part of each CDR3. D genes are given only for firm matches. Not every row has a clone size; where given, it reads once, few, many or a size class.

d_gene | abundance | j_gene | v_gene | CDR3aa | CDR3nt
NA | few | TRBJ1-5 | TRBV6-2/TRBV6-3 | CASRDHSNQPQHF | TGTGCCAGCAGAGATCATAGCAATCAGCCCCAGCATTTT
NA | NA | TRBJ2-1 | TRBV27 | CASSSSYEQFF | TGTGCCAGCAGCAGCTCGTATGAGCAGTTCTTC
NA | NA | TRBJ2-7 | TRBV3-1 | CAGSQGRGYEQYF | TGTGCCGGCAGCCAAGGTCGAGGGTACGAGCAGTACTTC
NA | few | TRBJ1-2 | TRBV10-3 | CAISESKAGVDYGYTF | TGTGCCATCAGTGAGTCGAAAGCCGGGGTAGACTATGGCTACACCTTC
NA | few | TRBJ2-5 | TRBV27 | CASSPWGPETQYF | TGTGCCAGCAGTCCCTGGGGACCAGAGACCCAGTACTTC
NA | NA | TRBJ2-3 | TRBV4-2 | CASSQGVVTDTQYF | TGTGCCAGCAGCCAAGGAGTGGTTACCGATACGCAGTATTTT
TRBD2 | NA | TRBJ2-7 | TRBV28 | CASSLGGVEQYF | TGTGCCAGCAGTTTAGGGGGGGTCGAGCAGTACTTC
TRBD1 | NA | TRBJ1-2 | TRBV20-1 | CSATPEVGQQKYDYTF | TGCAGTGCTACACCTGAAGTGGGACAGCAAAAGTATGACTACACCTTC
NA | few | TRBJ2-1 | TRBV28 | CASSGKRTPSYNEQFF | TGTGCCAGCAGTGGGAAACGGACCCCCTCTTACAATGAGCAGTTCTTC
TRBD2 | NA | TRBJ2-3 | TRBV12-3/TRBV12-4 | CASSISGRRRGRTDTQYF | TGTGCCAGCAGTATCAGCGGGAGACGCAGAGGGAGGACAGATACGCAGTATTTT
NA | few | TRBJ2-1 | TRBV7-2 | CASSSRDSSYNEQFF | TGTGCCAGCAGCTCCCGAGATAGCTCCTACAATGAGCAGTTCTTC
NA | NA | TRBJ2-3 | TRBV27 | CASRPGVATDTQYF | TGTGCCAGCCGCCCGGGGGTAGCGACAGATACGCAGTATTTT
TRBD1 | few | TRBJ2-5 | TRBV7-2 | CASSQGQGRETQYF | TGTGCCAGCAGCCAGGGACAGGGAAGAGAGACCCAGTACTTC
NA | NA | TRBJ2-5 | TRBV20-1 | CSANPTRGREETQYF | TGCAGTGCTAACCCTACACGGGGAAGGGAAGAGACCCAGTACTTC
NA | NA | TRBJ2-3 | TRBV12-3/TRBV12-4 | CASSKDRLSTDTQYF | TGTGCCAGCAGTAAAGACAGGTTAAGCACAGATACGCAGTATTTT
TRBD2 | NA | TRBJ2-3 | TRBV20-1 | CSAREGSGLSSDTQYF | TGCAGTGCTAGAGAGGGTAGCGGGCTTTCTTCAGATACGCAGTATTTT
NA | NA | TRBJ2-5 | TRBV6-2/TRBV6-3 | CASSWGGTVQETQYF | TGTGCCAGCAGTTGGGGAGGGACAGTCCAAGAGACCCAGTACTTC
NA | NA | TRBJ2-3 | TRBV12-3/TRBV12-4 | CASSLRRTGSTDTQYF | TGTGCCAGCAGTTTACGTCGGACGGGTAGCACAGATACGCAGTATTTT
NA | NA | TRBJ2-6 | TRBV20-1 | CSARVGYRSGANVLTF | TGCAGTGCTAGAGTTGGTTATCGTTCTGGGGCCAACGTCCTGACTTTC
NA | many | TRBJ2-3 | TRBV20-1 | CSARDESGRDTDTQYF | TGCAGTGCTAGAGATGAGAGCGGAAGAGACACAGATACGCAGTATTTT
NA | NA | TRBJ2-3 | TRBV7-7 | CASSLVKGSDTQYF | TGTGCCAGCAGCTTAGTTAAGGGTTCAGATACGCAGTATTTT
TRBD1 | NA | TRBJ1-2 | TRBV29-1 | CSVGQGALGYTF | TGCAGCGTTGGTCAGGGGGCGCTTGGCTACACCTTC